The next 24 T cell receptor beta chains were all read from a single sample in a study of blood T cell repertoires in COVID-19. Sequencing used immunoSEQ multiplex PCR; TCRdb keeps in-frame clones, though not all of them. The table records 140,000 or so clones, 65% to 85% of them present only once. Sequenced: peripheral blood. Receptor source: a human donor in a cohort sampled during active COVID-19.

The chain couples TRBV6-4 to TRBJ1-2, with D perhaps matching TRBD1 (5 bases). V was pared by 5 bases and J by 4 bases, with 14 bases between. The CDR3 is made up of 14 amino acids. The germline CDR1 and CDR2 sequences are MRHNA and SNTAGT. Here the CDR3 DNA reads TGTGCCAGCAGTCCAGACGGGACTTCCTATGGCTACACCTTC. Its translation: CASSPDGTSYGYTF.

This clone was detected a few times. The V call is TRBV7-6, the J call TRBJ2-7; TRBD2 matches 10 bases. The CDR3 spans 15 residues. CDR1 and CDR2 (germline): SGHVS, FNYEAQ. Losses at the gene ends were 5 bases for V and 3 bases for J; bases not matched to a gene: 7. CDR3 region: CASSPSGGNVYEQYF. CDR3 DNA sequence: TGTGCCAGCAGCCCTAGCGGGGGAAACGTCTACGAGCAGTACTTC.

V usage is TRBV7-8 and J usage is TRBJ2-1; 8 bases map to TRBD2. From germline, CDR1 is SGHVS and CDR2 FQNEAQ. V gave up 7 bases and J gave up 0 bases; unmatched junction bases: 5. This CDR3 has 15 residues. For the CDR3, the DNA is TGTGCCAGCACCACGCGGGGGGTCTCCTACAATGAGCAGTTCTTC. It encodes CASTTRGVSYNEQFF.

The chain uses TRBV7-9 and TRBJ2-5, with 10 bases matching TRBD2. Unmatched junction bases numbered 11, after V lost 5 bases and J lost 5 bases. The CDR3 covers 16 residues. Germline CDR1 SEHNR, CDR2 FQNEAQ (reference sequence). The CDR3 nucleotides read TGTGCCAGCAGCGCCAGGGAGCGGGGGGGCCGTGAGACCCAGTACTTC. The encoded protein is CASSARERGGRETQYF.

This chain joins TRBV4-1 and TRBJ1-2; 7 nucleotides agree with TRBD1. V dropped 0 bases and J dropped 8; count of bases not matched to a gene: 12. CDR1 is MGHRA and CDR2 is YSYEKL in the germline V gene. The CDR3 extends over 16 amino acids. This CDR3 reads CASSQERDSDRRGYTF. The CDR3 nucleotides read TGCGCCAGCAGCCAAGAGCGGGACAGCGATCGGCGGGGCTACACCTTC.

This sequence joins TRBV9 and TRBJ2-7; 7 bases fit TRBD2. From germline, CDR1 is SGDLS and CDR2 YYNGEE. The length of the CDR3 is 15 residues. The V and J ends lost 0 bases and 1 base, in that order; junction bases with no gene match: 4. The CDR3 sequence is CASSVGGGVSYEQYF. As DNA, the CDR3 is TGTGCCAGCAGCGTAGGGGGGGGAGTGTCCTACGAGCAGTACTTC.

This chain links TRBV5-5 with TRBJ1-2, with 10 bases matching TRBD1. After removal of 5 bases from V and 4 bases from J, the junction contained 5 bases not matched to a gene. The CDR3 is made up of 14 amino acids. From germline, CDR1 is SGHKS and CDR2 YYEKEE (reference sequence). For the CDR3, the DNA is TGTGCCAGCAGAATAGGGACAGGGGCCTATGGCTACACCTTC. Protein sequence: CASRIGTGAYGYTF.

The rearrangement links TRBV10-2 to TRBJ2-7; 10 bases map to TRBD1. Germline V gives CDR1 WSHSY, CDR2 SAAADI. The CDR3 runs 16 residues. V was pared by 6 bases and J by 4 bases, with 12 bases of the junction left unmatched. CDR3 region: CASSDRTGGVVYEQYF. The CDR3 DNA is TGCGCCAGCAGCGACAGGACAGGGGGTGTTGTTTACGAGCAGTACTTC.

CDR3 in amino acids: CASRRLQGAGEQYF. The DNA for the CDR3 is TGTGCCAGCAGACGCCTTCAGGGGGCAGGCGAGCAGTACTTC. J is TRBJ2-7 and V is TRBV2, with 8 bases that match TRBD1. V lost 6 bases, J lost 6 bases, and 10 bases stayed unmatched. This CDR3 spans 14 amino acids. The germline V gene has CDR1 SNHLY and CDR2 FYNNEI.

This clone was detected only once. The chain employs TRBV4-1 and TRBJ2-7; D call uncertain. Germline V CDR1 and CDR2: MGHRA, YSYEKL. Trimming cost V 0 bases and J 0 bases, with 6 bases left between them. The CDR3 consists of 14 residues. CDR3 in DNA: TGCGCCAGCAGCCAAGAAACAGTCTCCTACGAGCAGTACTTC. Protein sequence: CASSQETVSYEQYF.

This clone was recorded a few times. The CDR3 sequence: CASSPPPGTYNEQFF. CDR3 sequence (DNA): TGTGCCAGCAGCCCCCCCCCGGGGACCTACAATGAGCAGTTCTTC. The chain combines TRBV4-2 with TRBJ2-1, with D possibly being TRBD2 (5 bases). Germline assignment: CDR1 LGHNA and CDR2 YNFKEQ. The V and J ends lost 4 bases and 2 bases respectively, with 12 bases between them. The CDR3 sequence is 15 residues long.

V gene TRBV5-1 combines with J gene TRBJ2-3; 13 bases match TRBD2. V lost 4 bases, J lost 1 base, and 3 bases stayed unmatched. The length of the CDR3 is 16 residues. CDR1 is SGHRS and CDR2 is YFSETQ in the germline V gene. CDR3 amino acids: CASSQGTSGGTDTQYF. The CDR3 nucleotides are TGCGCCAGCAGCCAAGGGACTAGCGGGGGCACAGATACGCAGTATTTT.

The rearrangement links TRBV9 to TRBJ2-2; possibly TRBD2 for D (7 bases). With 2 bases removed from V and 5 bases from J, the gap between germline ends came to 13 bases. CDR1 SGDLS and CDR2 YYNGEE come from the germline V gene. The CDR3 runs to 15 residues. In DNA, the CDR3 is TGTGCCAGCAGCGTTCGGGGGGCCGGGACCGGGGAGCTGTTTTTT. Its protein product is CASSVRGAGTGELFF.

This clone has more than one count but fewer than ten. The V call is TRBV5-1, the J call TRBJ2-2; a weak D match, TRBD1 (6 bases). The germline V gene has CDR1 SGHRS and CDR2 YFSETQ. V gave up 2 bases and J gave up 2 bases, with 10 bases separating them. This CDR3 is 15 amino acids long. The CDR3 loop is CASSFGQTNTGELFF. The CDR3 coding sequence is TGCGCCAGCAGCTTCGGACAGACCAACACCGGGGAGCTGTTTTTT.

V and J are TRBV29-1 and TRBJ2-5, with 7 bases that match TRBD2. This CDR3 spans 15 amino acids. Germline CDR1 SQVTM, CDR2 ANQGSEA. The V segment lost 1 base and the J segment 2 bases; nucleotides outside the gene matches: 7. The CDR3 protein is CSVEVWQGGQETQYF. The CDR3 DNA reads as TGCAGCGTTGAAGTGTGGCAGGGAGGGCAAGAGACCCAGTACTTC.

The chain carries TRBV12-3 or TRBV12-4 and TRBJ1-1; TRBD1 might be the D (6 bases). This CDR3 has 13 residues. V was clipped by 8 bases and J by 8 bases, with 18 bases between them. CDR3 sequence reads: CASDRTVGSEAFF. CDR3 in DNA: TGTGCCAGCGACAGGACAGTCGGTTCCGAAGCTTTCTTT.

The V call is TRBV5-1, the J call TRBJ2-2, with 8 bases identical to TRBD1. The CDR3 is made up of 15 amino acids. With 4 bases clipped from V and 5 bases from J, the junction kept 7 bases outside the gene matches. Germline V lookup: CDR1 SGHRS, CDR2 YFSETQ. The CDR3 protein is CASSADRAGTGELFF. The CDR3 DNA is TGCGCCAGCAGCGCGGACAGGGCTGGGACCGGGGAGCTGTTTTTT.

V usage is TRBV5-1 and J usage is TRBJ2-5; a possible D gene is TRBD1 (5 bases). CDR1 and CDR2 (germline): SGHRS, YFSETQ. V gave up 1 base and J gave up 5 bases, with 18 bases separating them. The CDR3 has 16 residues. CDR3 in amino acids: CASSLLAGQDSETQYF. The CDR3 nucleotides are TGCGCCAGCAGCTTGTTGGCAGGGCAAGACTCGGAGACCCAGTACTTC.

The chain carries TRBV2 and TRBJ1-5; 9 bases fit TRBD1. Germline V gene lookup returns CDR1 SNHLY and CDR2 FYNNEI. This CDR3 contains 18 residues. With V trimmed by 9 bases and J by 3 bases, 18 bases remained unmatched. The CDR3 DNA sequence: TGTGCCAGAGACCCGCGGACAGGGGAGATTTTGCACAATCAGCCCCAGCATTTT. Amino acid sequence: CARDPRTGEILHNQPQHF.

This clone was detected only once. The rearrangement uses TRBV5-5 and TRBJ2-3, with D hard to call. From germline, CDR1 is SGHKS and CDR2 YYEKEE (reference sequence). V was trimmed by 3 bases and J by 4 bases, leaving 12 bases between them. The CDR3 consists of 14 residues. The CDR3, as DNA: TGTGCCAGCAGCTCCGACACCAGCCCAGATACGCAGTATTTT. It codes for CASSSDTSPDTQYF.

The chain combines TRBV11-2 with TRBJ2-1; D not resolved. V was clipped by 1 base and J by 4 bases, with 11 bases between them. CDR1 is SGHAT and CDR2 is FQNNGV in the germline V gene. This CDR3 spans 15 amino acids. The CDR3 loop is CASSLGDHRYNEQFF. CDR3 nucleotide sequence: TGTGCCAGCAGCTTAGGCGATCATCGGTACAATGAGCAGTTCTTC.

The chain couples TRBV7-3 to TRBJ2-2, with D possibly TRBD2 on 5 matching bases. Germline-derived CDR1 and CDR2 are SGHTA and FQGTGA. V was clipped by 5 bases and J by 1 base, with 5 bases between them. The CDR3 sequence is 13 residues long. In DNA form, the CDR3 reads TGTGCCAGCAGCCGGGGGAACACCGGGGAGCTGTTTTTT. It is translated as CASSRGNTGELFF.

This clone was found a few times. This rearrangement joins TRBV7-2 to TRBJ1-1, with D perhaps TRBD1 (5 bases). There are 12 residues in the CDR3. CDR1 and CDR2 (germline): SGHTA, FQGNSA. Trimming left V 5 bases short and J 5 bases short, with 9 bases between. This CDR3 is CASSLYRTEAFF. CDR3 bases: TGTGCCAGCAGCCTATACAGGACTGAAGCTTTCTTT.

This clone was seen repeatedly, ten times or more. The chain has TRBV29-1 and TRBJ1-2; maybe TRBD1 (6 bases). The CDR3 extends over 13 amino acids. In germline, CDR1 is SQVTM, CDR2 ANQGSEA. Trimming removed 7 bases at V and 8 bases at J, with 20 bases between. CDR3 region: CSALKQGSKGYTF. The CDR3 region has the DNA TGCAGCGCCCTCAAACAGGGCTCGAAGGGCTACACCTTC.